These 19 T cell receptor beta chains originate from one sample sequenced in a study of response to subunit inactivated influenza vaccine. TCRdb re-called the RT-PCR reads with MiXCR, one entry per CDR3 protein. This sample yields fewer than 550,000 distinct CDR3 sequences, of which 25% are seen a single time; around 2% belongs to the top ten. Sequenced material: CD4+ T cells sorted from PBMCs, taken about 5 days after vaccination. Receptors were obtained from a man aged 50 or older who received an inactivated influenza vaccine.

Many counts were recorded for this clonotype. The CDR3 bases are TGCGCCAGCAGCTTGGAAAAGGGGGCGCGCGCCACTGAAGCTTTCTTT. It codes for CASSLEKGARATEAFF. The V call is TRBV5-1, the J call TRBJ1-1; 7 bases fit TRBD1. V lost 0 bases to trimming and J lost 4 bases; unmatched junction nucleotides: 9. The CDR3 contains 16 residues. Germline CDR1 and CDR2: SGHRS and YFSETQ.

This chain connects TRBV12-3 or TRBV12-4 to TRBJ2-3, with 7 bases lining up with TRBD1. This CDR3 is 13 amino acids long. V shed 6 bases, J shed 4 bases, and the junction held 4 bases outside the gene matches. The CDR3 loop is CASSYRGPDTQYF. As DNA, the CDR3 is TGTGCCAGCAGCTACAGGGGCCCAGATACGCAGTATTTT.

The chain has TRBV7-9 and TRBJ1-1; no definite D call. CDR1 and CDR2 (germline): SEHNR, FQNEAQ (reference sequence). Trimming took off 5 bases at V and 6 bases at J, with 10 bases between the two ends. The CDR3 runs 12 residues. CDR3 DNA: TGTGCCAGCAGCCTCGAGGTCGCTGAAGCTTTCTTT. The encoded protein is CASSLEVAEAFF.

This clonotype turned up a few times. This chain links TRBV7-3 with TRBJ2-3; 7 bases line up with TRBD2. In germline, CDR1 is SGHTA, CDR2 FQGTGA. The CDR3 length is 17 residues. The junction had 15 bases not matched to a gene; V was cut back by 5 bases and J by 4 bases. The CDR3 sequence: CASSPQGAGVLPDTQYF. DNA of the CDR3: TGTGCCAGCAGCCCCCAAGGTGCGGGAGTACTCCCAGATACGCAGTATTTT. The full variable domain, completed using reference TRBV7-3 and TRBJ2-3, is GAGVSQTPSNKVTEKGKYVELRCDPISGHTALYWYRQSLGQGPEFLIYFQGTGAADDSGLPNDRFFAVRPEGSVSTLKIQRTERGDSAVYLCASSPQGAGVLPDTQYFGPGTRLTVL.

V and J are TRBV7-8 and TRBJ2-1, with D maybe TRBD1 (6 bases). The CDR3 extends over 16 amino acids. Trimming pared 3 bases from V and 1 base from J, leaving 13 bases between. The germline V gene encodes CDR1 SGHVS and CDR2 FQNEAQ. CDR3 sequence: CASSLRSGTSYNEQFF. CDR3 bases: TGTGCCAGCAGCTTGAGGTCAGGGACATCCTACAATGAGCAGTTCTTC.

This clonotype has more than one count but fewer than ten. This chain uses TRBV7-2 with TRBJ2-3, with 13 bases matching TRBD2. The CDR3 is made up of 16 amino acids. Germline V gives CDR1 SGHTA, CDR2 FQGNSA. The junction had 9 bases not matched to a gene; V was cut back by 5 bases and J by 7 bases. CDR3 in DNA: TGTGCCAGCAGCACCCGACTAGCGGGAGGAGTAAATACGCAGTATTTT. Translation: CASSTRLAGGVNTQYF. The full variable domain, its missing parts supplied by reference TRBV7-2 and TRBJ2-3, is GAGVSQSPSNKVTEKGKDVELRCDPISGHTALYWYRQSLGQGLEFLIYFQGNSAPDKSGLPSDRFSAERTGGSVSTLTIQRTQQEDSAVYLCASSTRLAGGVNTQYFGPGTRLTVL.

The chain links TRBV6-2 or TRBV6-3 to TRBJ1-2; D is unresolved. Germline V gives CDR1 MNHEY, CDR2 SVGEGT. V was cut by 2 bases and J by 3 bases, with 7 bases left in between. The CDR3 is made up of 13 amino acids. The CDR3 here is CASSYNTYYGYTF. Written as DNA, the CDR3 is TGTGCCAGCAGTTACAACACATACTATGGCTACACCTTC.

This clonotype was seen repeatedly, ten times or more. The V gene is TRBV5-5, the J gene TRBJ2-3, with D tentatively TRBD1 (6 bases). V was shortened by 0 bases and J by 2 bases, with 16 bases between the two germline ends. The CDR3 contains 17 residues. From germline, CDR1 is SGHKS and CDR2 YYEKEE (reference sequence). DNA of the CDR3: TGTGCCAGCAGCTTGGTCCGGCATGGGGGCACCACAGATACGCAGTATTTT. Residues: CASSLVRHGGTTDTQYF.

CDR3 amino acids: CATSRVGGDEQFF. The CDR3 DNA follows: TGTGCCACCAGCAGAGTAGGTGGGGATGAGCAGTTCTTC. The J gene is TRBJ2-1, the V gene TRBV15; D gene unclear. Deletions cut 1 base from V and 8 bases from J, with 9 bases between. Germline V gives CDR1 LNHNV, CDR2 YYDKDF (reference sequence). The CDR3 loop spans 13 amino acids.

The rearrangement joins TRBV5-6 to TRBJ2-5; 10 bases match TRBD1. Germline CDR1 SGHDT, CDR2 YYEEEE. The CDR3 consists of 15 residues. The V gene end was trimmed by 0 bases and the J gene end by 10 bases; junction bases not matched to a gene: 9. CDR3 amino acids: CASSLDYRDRGFQYF. For the CDR3, the DNA is TGTGCCAGCAGCTTGGATTACCGGGACAGGGGATTCCAGTACTTC.

The rearrangement links TRBV9 to TRBJ2-2; TRBD1 is a possible D gene (6 bases). CDR1 and CDR2 (germline): SGDLS, YYNGEE. This CDR3 contains 15 residues. Between the trimmed V and J ends, which lost 1 base and 3 bases, there was a span of 10 bases. This chain's CDR3 is CASSVQPGDTGELFF. The CDR3 DNA sequence: TGTGCCAGCAGCGTACAGCCAGGGGACACCGGGGAGCTGTTTTTT.

This clonotype showed up just a few times. CDR3 in DNA: TGTGCCAGCAGCTTAGGAATGGGGCGGTCCGAGACCCAGTACTTC. This codes for CASSLGMGRSETQYF. The gene calls are TRBV7-2 and TRBJ2-5; D is possibly TRBD1 (5 bases). The CDR3 extends over 15 amino acids. CDR1 and CDR2 (germline): SGHTA, FQGNSA. The V end was cut by 1 base, the J end by 5 bases, with 14 bases between.

This chain connects TRBV7-6 to TRBJ2-2; 7 nucleotides align to TRBD2. Looked up from germline, CDR1 is SGHVS and CDR2 is FNYEAQ. The ends lost 0 bases at V and 4 bases at J; junction bases unmatched: 11. The CDR3 length is 18 residues. This CDR3 is CASSLAPKRDQLTGELFF. CDR3 bases: TGTGCCAGCAGCTTAGCTCCGAAGCGGGACCAACTCACCGGGGAGCTGTTTTTT.

The gene calls are TRBV29-1 and TRBJ1-5, with D perhaps TRBD1 (5 bases). Germline V gene lookup returns CDR1 SQVTM and CDR2 ANQGSEA. The CDR3 extends over 13 amino acids. V lost 6 bases to trimming and J lost 4 bases, with 13 bases between them. The CDR3 sequence: CSVGGNRNQPQHF. The DNA for the CDR3 is TGCAGCGTGGGGGGAAATCGAAATCAGCCCCAGCATTTT.

This chain joins TRBV5-6 and TRBJ2-7; tentatively, D is TRBD1 (6 bases). Germline V lookup: CDR1 SGHDT, CDR2 YYEEEE. V lost 4 bases and J 0 bases, leaving 11 bases between the germline ends. CDR3 size: 14 residues. CDR3 in DNA: TGTGCCAGCAGCAAACCGGGACACTCCTACGAGCAGTACTTC. Its translation: CASSKPGHSYEQYF.

This chain connects TRBV11-2 to TRBJ1-2, with D perhaps matching TRBD1 (5 bases). V lost 3 bases, J lost 8 bases, and 16 bases lay in between. The CDR3 length is 14 residues. Germline-derived CDR1 and CDR2 are SGHAT and FQNNGV. The CDR3 DNA follows: TGTGCCAGCAGCTTGGGGCGGGGTGTCGGGGGCTACACCTTC. Translated, it gives CASSLGRGVGGYTF.

The chain carries TRBV9 and TRBJ2-3; no definite D call. Germline CDR1 SGDLS, CDR2 YYNGEE. The CDR3 consists of 14 residues. Trimming pared 0 bases from V and 0 bases from J, leaving 5 bases between. CDR3 nucleotide sequence: TGTGCCAGCAGCGTAGCGCACAGCACAGATACGCAGTATTTT. Amino acid sequence: CASSVAHSTDTQYF. The full variable domain, in which reference TRBV9 and TRBJ2-3 provide the parts outside the CDR3, is DSGVTQTPKHLITATGQRVTLRCSPRSGDLSVYWYQQSLDQGLQFLIQYYNGEERAKGNILERFSAQQFPDLHSELNLSSLELGDSALYFCASSVAHSTDTQYFGPGTRLTVL.

The chain has TRBV3-1 and TRBJ1-1; tentative D call: TRBD1 (6 bases). This CDR3 contains 14 residues. V shed 0 bases and J shed 3 bases, with 8 bases lying between them. The germline V gene has CDR1 LGHDT and CDR2 YNNKEL (reference sequence). The DNA for the CDR3 is TGTGCCAGCAGCCAAGAGAGGGGGTACACTGAAGCTTTCTTT. Residues: CASSQERGYTEAFF.

This clonotype has more than one count but fewer than ten. The chain combines TRBV20-1 with TRBJ2-2; 7 bases align to TRBD1. V was clipped by 2 bases and J by 3 bases; unmatched bases: 6. The CDR3 is 15 residues long. Germline assignment: CDR1 DFQATT and CDR2 SNEGSKA (reference sequence). The CDR3 reads CSARSWGQYTGELFF. CDR3 in DNA: TGCAGTGCTAGATCGTGGGGACAGTACACCGGGGAGCTGTTTTTT.